The 3 T cell receptor beta chains presented below share a single source sample, sequenced in a study of blood T cell repertoires in COVID-19. Sequencing used immunoSEQ multiplex PCR; TCRdb keeps in-frame clones, though not all of them. The profile shows hundreds of thousands of clones, roughly 84% of them singletons. Material for sequencing was PBMCs or T cells enriched from blood (not recorded which). These receptors were collected from a woman aged 30 to 39 who had recovered from COVID-19.

The chain joins TRBV30 to TRBJ1-2; D may be TRBD1 (6 bases). The ends were cut back, 7 bases at V and 0 bases at J, with 15 bases in the middle. The CDR3 runs to 14 residues. The germline V gene encodes CDR1 GTSNPN and CDR2 SVGIG (reference sequence). CDR3: CALAWQGSNYGYTF. The CDR3 bases are TGTGCCTTAGCTTGGCAGGGGTCTAACTATGGCTACACCTTC.

The chain is built from TRBV7-2 and TRBJ1-2, with 10 nucleotides matching TRBD1. V trimming: 1 base; J trimming: 7 bases; junction bases outside the gene matches: 6. This CDR3 contains 15 residues. The germline gives CDR1 SGHTA, CDR2 FQGNSA. The CDR3 is CASSLVRGQGFGYTF. The CDR3 region has the DNA TGTGCCAGCAGCTTAGTAAGGGGACAGGGGTTTGGCTACACCTTC.

This clone has a handful of counts. This chain joins TRBV18 and TRBJ2-1; D unclear. Germline V lookup: CDR1 KGHSH, CDR2 LQKENI. V lost 5 bases to trimming and J lost 5 bases, with 10 bases between them. CDR3 length equals 13 residues. CDR3 loop: CASSANTNNEQFF. The CDR3 DNA reads TGTGCCAGCTCAGCCAATACTAACAATGAGCAGTTCTTC.